This T cell receptor (beta chain) originates from a study of regulatory T cells in long-lasting Graves disease. TCR beta libraries were built with iRepertoire HTBI primers and Arm-PCR of CDR3 regions. TCRdb fed the multiplex PCR reads into MiXCR, producing one record per CDR3 protein. The sample includes 250,000 or so distinct CDR3 sequences, 18% seen only once; the top ten take approximately 15%. Time point denoted: newly diagnosed GD, antithyroid drugs for less than 3 months. Extracted PBMC RNA gave rise to the TCR library. This clonotype was observed many times. The V gene's germline CDR1 is SGHRS and CDR2 YFSETQ. The CDR3 is 17 residues long. With 0 bases removed from V and 0 bases from J, the gap between germline ends came to 10 bases. These data were also reused for a study on T cells in Graves' hyperthyroidism and ophthalmopathy. Turning to that study: Used for diagnoses were clinical symptoms, serum thyroxine and TRAb, thyroid ultrasound and orbital computed tomography. The model identified upcoming ophthalmopathy a median roughly 6 months ahead of onset.

The sequences come from peripheral blood mononuclear cells (PBMCs), collected at new diagnosis, from a patient treated with antithyroid drugs. This sequence joins TRBV5-1 and TRBJ2-6; D is ambiguous. The TCR comes from a woman younger than 45 with Graves disease. The CDR3 here is CASSLVGPSSGANVLTF. DNA of the CDR3: TGCGCCAGCAGCTTGGTTGGACCGAGCTCTGGGGCCAACGTCCTGACTTTC. Full variable domain (missing parts from reference TRBV5-1 and TRBJ2-6): KAGVTQTPRYLIKTRGQQVTLSCSPISGHRSVSWYQQTPGQGLQFLFEYFSETQRNKGNFPGRFSGRQFSNSRSEMNVSTLELGDSALYLCASSLVGPSSGANVLTFGAGSRLTVL.